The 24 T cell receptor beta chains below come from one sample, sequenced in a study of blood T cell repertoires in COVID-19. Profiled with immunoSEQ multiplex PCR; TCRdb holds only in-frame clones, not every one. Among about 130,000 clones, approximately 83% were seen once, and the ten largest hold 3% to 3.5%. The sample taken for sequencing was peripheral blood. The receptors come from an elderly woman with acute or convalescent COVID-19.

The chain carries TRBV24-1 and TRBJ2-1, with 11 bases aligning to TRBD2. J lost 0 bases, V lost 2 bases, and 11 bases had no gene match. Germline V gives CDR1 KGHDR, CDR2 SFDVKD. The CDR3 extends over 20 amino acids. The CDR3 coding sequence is TGTGCCACCAGTGATTCGACTAGCGGGGTTCCTCCGAGCTCCTACAATGAGCAGTTCTTC. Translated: CATSDSTSGVPPSSYNEQFF.

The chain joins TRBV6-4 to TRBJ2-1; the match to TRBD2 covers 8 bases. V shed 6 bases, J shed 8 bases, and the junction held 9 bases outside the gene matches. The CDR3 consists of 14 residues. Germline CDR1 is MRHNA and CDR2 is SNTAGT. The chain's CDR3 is CASSDTGGPYEQFF. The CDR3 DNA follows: TGTGCCAGCAGCGATACGGGGGGGCCCTATGAGCAGTTCTTC.

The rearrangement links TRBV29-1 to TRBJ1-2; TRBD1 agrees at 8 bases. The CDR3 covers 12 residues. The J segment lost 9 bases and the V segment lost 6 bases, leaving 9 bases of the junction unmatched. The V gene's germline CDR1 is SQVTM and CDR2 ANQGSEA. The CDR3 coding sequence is TGCAGCGTCCGGACAGGGACTTTAAGCTACACCTTC. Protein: CSVRTGTLSYTF.

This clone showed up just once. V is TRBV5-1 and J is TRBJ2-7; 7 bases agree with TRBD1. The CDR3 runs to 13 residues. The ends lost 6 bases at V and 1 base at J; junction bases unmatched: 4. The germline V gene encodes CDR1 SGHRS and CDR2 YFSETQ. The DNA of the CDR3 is TGCGCCAGCACTATACAGGGGTCCTACGAGCAGTACTTC. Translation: CASTIQGSYEQYF.

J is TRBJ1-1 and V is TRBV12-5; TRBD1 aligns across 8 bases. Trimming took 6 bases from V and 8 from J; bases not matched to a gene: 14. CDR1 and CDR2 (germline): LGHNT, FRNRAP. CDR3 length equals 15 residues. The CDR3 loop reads CASGPGQGSSGEAFF. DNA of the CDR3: TGTGCTAGTGGCCCTGGACAGGGCTCCTCTGGGGAAGCTTTCTTT.

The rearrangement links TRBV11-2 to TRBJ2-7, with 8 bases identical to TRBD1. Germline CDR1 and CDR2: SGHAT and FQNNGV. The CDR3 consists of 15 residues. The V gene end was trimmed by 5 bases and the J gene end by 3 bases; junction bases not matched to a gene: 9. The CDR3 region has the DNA TGTGCCAGCAGCAACTCAGGACAGGGCGACTACGAGCAGTACTTC. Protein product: CASSNSGQGDYEQYF.

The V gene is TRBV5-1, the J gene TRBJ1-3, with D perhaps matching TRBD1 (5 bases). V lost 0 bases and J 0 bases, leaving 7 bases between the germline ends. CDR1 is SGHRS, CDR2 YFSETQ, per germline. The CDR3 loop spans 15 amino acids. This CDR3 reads CASSLDGASGNTIYF. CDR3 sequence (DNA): TGCGCCAGCAGCTTGGATGGGGCCTCTGGAAACACCATATATTTT.

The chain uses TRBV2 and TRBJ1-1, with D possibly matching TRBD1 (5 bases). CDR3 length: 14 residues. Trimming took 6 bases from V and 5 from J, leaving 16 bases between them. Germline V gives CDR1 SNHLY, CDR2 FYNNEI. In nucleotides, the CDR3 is TGTGCCAGCAGGTTTGAGCAGGGAGGTACTGAAGCTTTCTTT. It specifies CASRFEQGGTEAFF.

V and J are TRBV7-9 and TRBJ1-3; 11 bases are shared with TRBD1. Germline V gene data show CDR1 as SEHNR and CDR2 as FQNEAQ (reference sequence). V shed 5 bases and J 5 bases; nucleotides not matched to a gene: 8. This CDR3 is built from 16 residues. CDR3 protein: CASSPPGQGARNTIYF. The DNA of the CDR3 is TGTGCCAGCAGCCCCCCAGGACAGGGGGCAAGAAACACCATATATTTT. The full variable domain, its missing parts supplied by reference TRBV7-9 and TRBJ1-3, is DTGVSQNPRHKITKRGQNVTFRCDPISEHNRLYWYRQTLGQGPEFLTYFQNEAQLEKSRLLSDRFSAERPKGSFSTLEIQRTEQGDSAMYLCASSPPGQGARNTIYFGEGSWLTVV.

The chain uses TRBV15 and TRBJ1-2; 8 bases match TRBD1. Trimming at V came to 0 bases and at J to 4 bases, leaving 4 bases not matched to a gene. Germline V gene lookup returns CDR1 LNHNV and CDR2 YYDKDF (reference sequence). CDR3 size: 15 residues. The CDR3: CATSRDWDRTYGYTF. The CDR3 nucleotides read TGTGCCACCAGCAGAGATTGGGACAGGACCTATGGCTACACCTTC.

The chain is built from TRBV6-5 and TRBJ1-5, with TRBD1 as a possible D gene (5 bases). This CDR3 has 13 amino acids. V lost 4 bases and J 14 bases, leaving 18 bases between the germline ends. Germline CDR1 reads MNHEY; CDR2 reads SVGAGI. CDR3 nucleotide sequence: TGTGCCAGCAGTTCCGAAGGGGTCCAACTTGAGCATTTT. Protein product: CASSSEGVQLEHF.

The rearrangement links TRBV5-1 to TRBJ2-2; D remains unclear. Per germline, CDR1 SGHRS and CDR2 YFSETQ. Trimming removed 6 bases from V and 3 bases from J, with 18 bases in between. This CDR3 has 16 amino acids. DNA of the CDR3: TGCGCCAGCAACCGAAGACCCGTTCGGGACACCGGGGAGCTGTTTTTT. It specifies CASNRRPVRDTGELFF.

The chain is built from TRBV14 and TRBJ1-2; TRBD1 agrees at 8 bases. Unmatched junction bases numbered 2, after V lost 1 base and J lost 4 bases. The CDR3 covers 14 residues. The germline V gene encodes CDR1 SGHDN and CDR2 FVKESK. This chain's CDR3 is CASSQGQGSYGYTF. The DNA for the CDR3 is TGTGCCAGCAGCCAAGGACAGGGGAGCTATGGCTACACCTTC.

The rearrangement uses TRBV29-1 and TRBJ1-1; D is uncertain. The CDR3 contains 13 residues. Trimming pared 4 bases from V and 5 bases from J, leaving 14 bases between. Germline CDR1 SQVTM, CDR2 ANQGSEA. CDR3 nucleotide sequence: TGCAGCGTTGTGAGGGTTTTCGGGACTGAAGCTTTCTTT. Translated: CSVVRVFGTEAFF.

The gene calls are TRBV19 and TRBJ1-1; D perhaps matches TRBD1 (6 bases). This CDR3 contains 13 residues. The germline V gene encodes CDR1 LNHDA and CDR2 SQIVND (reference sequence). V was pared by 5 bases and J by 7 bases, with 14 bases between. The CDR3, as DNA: TGTGCCAGTAGTGCCCACAGGGCCGGTGAAGCTTTCTTT. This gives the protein CASSAHRAGEAFF.

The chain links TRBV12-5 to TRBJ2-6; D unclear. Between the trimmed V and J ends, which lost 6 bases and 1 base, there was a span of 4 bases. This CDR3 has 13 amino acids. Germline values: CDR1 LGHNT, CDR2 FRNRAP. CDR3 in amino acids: CASGRSGANVLTF. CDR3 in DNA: TGTGCTAGTGGCAGGTCTGGGGCCAACGTCCTGACTTTC.

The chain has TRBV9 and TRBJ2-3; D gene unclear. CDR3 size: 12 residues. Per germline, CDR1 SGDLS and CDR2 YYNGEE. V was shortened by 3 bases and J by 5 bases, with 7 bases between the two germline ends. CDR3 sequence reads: CASSAAGDTQYF. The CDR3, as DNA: TGTGCCAGCAGCGCCGCCGGAGATACGCAGTATTTT.

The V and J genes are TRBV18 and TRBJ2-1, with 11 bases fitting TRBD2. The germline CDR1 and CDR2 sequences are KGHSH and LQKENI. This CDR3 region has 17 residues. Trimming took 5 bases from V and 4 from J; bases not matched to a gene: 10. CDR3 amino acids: CASSTRSGGARYNEQFF. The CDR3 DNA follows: TGTGCCAGCTCAACCCGTAGCGGGGGGGCGCGATACAATGAGCAGTTCTTC.

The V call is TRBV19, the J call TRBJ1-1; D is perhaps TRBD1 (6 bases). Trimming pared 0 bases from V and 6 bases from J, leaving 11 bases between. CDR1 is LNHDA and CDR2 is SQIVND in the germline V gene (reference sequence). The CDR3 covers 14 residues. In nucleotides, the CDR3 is TGTGCCAGTAGTATAGATCTATCAGGGGCTGAAGCTTTCTTT. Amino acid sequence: CASSIDLSGAEAFF.

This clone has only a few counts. DNA for the CDR3: TGTGCCAGCAGTGAATCAGGCAGCAATCAGCCCCAGCATTTT. Its protein is CASSESGSNQPQHF. J is TRBJ1-5 and V is TRBV25-1; D ambiguous. The V and J ends lost 1 base and 1 base respectively, with 5 bases between them. The CDR3 is 14 amino acids. Germline V gene lookup returns CDR1 MGHDK and CDR2 SYGVNS.

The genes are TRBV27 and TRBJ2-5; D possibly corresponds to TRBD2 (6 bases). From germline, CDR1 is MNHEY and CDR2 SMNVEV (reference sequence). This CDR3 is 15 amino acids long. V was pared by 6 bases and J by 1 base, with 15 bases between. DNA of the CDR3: TGTGCCAGCAGAGTCAGGAGGGTCGCCCAAGAGACCCAGTACTTC. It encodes CASRVRRVAQETQYF.

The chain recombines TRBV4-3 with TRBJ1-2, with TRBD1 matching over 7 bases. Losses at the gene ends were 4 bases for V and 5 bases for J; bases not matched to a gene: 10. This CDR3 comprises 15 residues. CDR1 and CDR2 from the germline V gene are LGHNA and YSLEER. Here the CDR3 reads CASSRGGQERYGYTF. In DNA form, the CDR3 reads TGCGCCAGCAGCCGAGGCGGACAGGAGCGATATGGCTACACCTTC.

The CDR3 DNA is TGTGCCAGCAGCCGCTCTGAGGATACGCAGTATTTT. Its translation is CASSRSEDTQYF. The chain links TRBV12-3 or TRBV12-4 to TRBJ2-3; no definite D call. This CDR3 has 12 amino acids. V dropped 6 bases and J dropped 6 bases, with 10 bases sitting between them.

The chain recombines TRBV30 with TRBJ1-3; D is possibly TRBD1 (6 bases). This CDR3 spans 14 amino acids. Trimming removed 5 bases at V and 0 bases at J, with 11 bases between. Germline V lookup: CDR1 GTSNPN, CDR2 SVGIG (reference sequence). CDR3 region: CAWATGFSGNTIYF. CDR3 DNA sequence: TGTGCCTGGGCTACAGGGTTCTCTGGAAACACCATATATTTT. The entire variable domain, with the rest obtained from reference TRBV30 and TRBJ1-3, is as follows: SQTIHQWPATLVQPVGSPLSLECTVEGTSNPNLYWYRQAAGRGLQLLFYSVGIGQISSEVPQNLSASRPQDRQFILSSKKLLLSDSGFYLCAWATGFSGNTIYFGEGSWLTVV.